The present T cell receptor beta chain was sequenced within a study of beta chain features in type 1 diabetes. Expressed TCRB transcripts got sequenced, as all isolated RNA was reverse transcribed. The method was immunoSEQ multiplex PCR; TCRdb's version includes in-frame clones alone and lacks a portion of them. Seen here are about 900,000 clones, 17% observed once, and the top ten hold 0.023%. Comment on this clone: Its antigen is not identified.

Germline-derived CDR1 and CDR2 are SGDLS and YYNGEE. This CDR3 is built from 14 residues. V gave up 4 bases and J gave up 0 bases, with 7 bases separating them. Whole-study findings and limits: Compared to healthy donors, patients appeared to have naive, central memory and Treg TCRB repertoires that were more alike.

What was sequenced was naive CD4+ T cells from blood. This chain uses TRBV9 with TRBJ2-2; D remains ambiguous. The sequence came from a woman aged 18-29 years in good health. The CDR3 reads CASSSNPNTGELFF. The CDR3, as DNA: TGTGCCAGCAGCTCCAACCCGAACACCGGGGAGCTGTTTTTT. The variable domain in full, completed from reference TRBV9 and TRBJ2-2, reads DSGVTQTPKHLITATGQRVTLRCSPRSGDLSVYWYQQSLDQGLQFLIQYYNGEERAKGNILERFSAQQFPDLHSELNLSSLELGDSALYFCASSSNPNTGELFFGEGSRLTVL.